Listed here are 2 T cell receptor beta chains from one sample, sequenced in a study of shared clonotypes between healthy human individuals. The data were produced by immunoSEQ multiplex PCR, yet TCRdb's version contains in-frame clones alone and is incomplete. The sample lists around 1 million clones; over 75% were seen once. Sequencing was performed on memory CD4+ T cells sorted from blood. This sample's subset: CD45RA-negative fraction. Receptors originate from a young man in good health.

This chain's CDR3 is CASIPGGYNEQFF. Here the CDR3 DNA reads TGTGCCAGCATCCCGGGAGGGTACAATGAGCAGTTCTTC. This chain joins TRBV6-6 and TRBJ2-1, with 8 bases matching TRBD2. Trimming removed 7 bases from V and 4 bases from J; junction bases left unmatched: 3. This CDR3 is 13 amino acids long. Germline V lookup: CDR1 MNHNY, CDR2 SVGAGI (reference sequence).

V and J are TRBV6-5 and TRBJ1-2; D is perhaps TRBD1 (5 bases). V was trimmed by 5 bases and J by 8 bases, leaving 15 bases between them. The CDR3 has 13 residues. Germline values: CDR1 MNHEY, CDR2 SVGAGI. In nucleotides, the CDR3 is TGTGCCAGCAGTAACGGGGCCACAATGGGCTACACCTTC. Translated: CASSNGATMGYTF.